A selection of T cell receptor beta chains follows, all from one sample in a study of beta chain features in type 1 diabetes. Clones were sequenced by immunoSEQ multiplex PCR, and TCRdb holds only the in-frame ones, with some missing. The repertoire holds some 900,000 clones, with 15% to 20% as singletons. The sequenced sample consisted of naive CD4+ T cells from blood. Every receptor here comes from a woman aged 18-29 years in good health. CDR3s include the opening cysteine and the closing phenylalanine or tryptophan. The D gene is left open where the match is weak. Clone size is given for some rows only: seen once, a few or many times, or a class if the clone is expanded.

TRBV7-8	NA	TRBJ2-1	NA	CASSPRLIWGNEQFF	TGTGCCAGCAGCCCGAGACTAATTTGGGGCAATGAGCAGTTCTTC
TRBV19	NA	TRBJ2-7	TRBD2	CASSIGQRETYEQYF	TGTGCCAGTAGTATAGGCCAGCGGGAGACCTACGAGCAGTACTTC
TRBV7-9	NA	TRBJ2-1	TRBD2	CASRPPGLAFNEQFF	TGTGCCAGCAGACCTCCGGGACTAGCGTTCAATGAGCAGTTCTTC
TRBV15	once	TRBJ1-2	NA	CATSRDQGANGYTF	TGTGCCACCAGCAGAGATCAAGGGGCGAATGGCTACACCTTC
TRBV2	once	TRBJ2-2	NA	CASRMGVAGELFF	TGTGCCAGCCGGATGGGGGTTGCCGGGGAGCTGTTTTTT
TRBV4-3	NA	TRBJ2-3	NA	CASTHDGGKLLDTQYF	TGCGCCAGCACCCATGACGGTGGAAAACTTCTGGATACGCAGTATTTT
TRBV20-1	NA	TRBJ1-1	NA	CSARDGGEAFF	TGCAGTGCTAGAGATGGTGGGGAAGCTTTCTTT
TRBV11-2	NA	TRBJ2-1	TRBD2	CASSGGTSGRIYEQFF	TGTGCCAGCAGCGGAGGGACTAGCGGGAGGATATATGAGCAGTTCTTC
TRBV7-9	few	TRBJ2-5	NA	CASSLLVGQETQYF	TGTGCCAGCAGCTTACTCGTAGGCCAAGAGACCCAGTACTTC
TRBV2	few	TRBJ1-1	NA	CASTPGPNTEAFF	TGTGCCAGCACCCCCGGGCCAAACACTGAAGCTTTCTTT
TRBV28	few	TRBJ2-5	NA	CASSFAGVGKETQYF	TGTGCCAGCAGTTTCGCAGGGGTTGGAAAAGAGACCCAGTACTTC